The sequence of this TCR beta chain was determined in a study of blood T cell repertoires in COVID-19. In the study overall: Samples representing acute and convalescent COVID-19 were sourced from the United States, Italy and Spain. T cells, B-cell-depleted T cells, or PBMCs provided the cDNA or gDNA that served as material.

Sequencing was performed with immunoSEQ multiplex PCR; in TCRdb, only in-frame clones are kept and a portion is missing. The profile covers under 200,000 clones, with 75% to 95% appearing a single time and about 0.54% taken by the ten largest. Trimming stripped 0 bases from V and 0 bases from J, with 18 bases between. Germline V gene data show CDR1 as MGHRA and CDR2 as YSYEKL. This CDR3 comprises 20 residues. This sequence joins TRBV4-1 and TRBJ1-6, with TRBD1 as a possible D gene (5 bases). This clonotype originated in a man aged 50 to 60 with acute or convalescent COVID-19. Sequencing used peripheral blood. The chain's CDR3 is CASSQDIGTPGHSYNSPLHF. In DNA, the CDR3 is TGCGCCAGCAGCCAAGATATCGGGACTCCGGGTCACTCCTATAATTCACCCCTCCACTTT.